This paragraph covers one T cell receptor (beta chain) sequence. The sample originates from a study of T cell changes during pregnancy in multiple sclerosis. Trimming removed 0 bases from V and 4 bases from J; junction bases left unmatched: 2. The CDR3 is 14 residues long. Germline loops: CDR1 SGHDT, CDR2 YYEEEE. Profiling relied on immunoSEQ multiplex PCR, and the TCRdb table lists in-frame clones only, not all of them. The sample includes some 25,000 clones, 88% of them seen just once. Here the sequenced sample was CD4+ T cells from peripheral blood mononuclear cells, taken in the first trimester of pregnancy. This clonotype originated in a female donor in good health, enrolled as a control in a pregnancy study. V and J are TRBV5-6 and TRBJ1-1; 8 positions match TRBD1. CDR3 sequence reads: CASSLGQGSTEAFF. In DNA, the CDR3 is TGTGCCAGCAGCTTGGGACAGGGGAGCACTGAAGCTTTCTTT.